The sequence of this T cell receptor (beta chain) was determined in a study of T cells generated in artificial thymic organoids. Study results and caveats: TCR diversity of organoid-derived CD8 single positive cells matched thymic and naive blood cells.

This clonotype counts as medium-sized (0.01 to 0.1%). What it binds is unknown. Semi-nested PCR with reverse primers in the TRAC or TRBC constant regions amplified each chain separately. TCRdb itself ran the 5' RACE reads through MiXCR, one entry per CDR3 protein. The top ten clones hold roughly 2.3% of a sample with around 3,000 distinct CDR3 sequences, approximately 34% of them seen once. CDR1 DFQATT and CDR2 SNEGSKA come from the germline V gene (reference sequence). The length of the CDR3 is 11 residues. Trimming took off 7 bases at V and 6 bases at J, with 10 bases between the two ends. Sorting markers: CD3+TCRalphabeta+CD8+CD45RO-CCR7+, for blood naive CD8 cells.

This chain connects TRBV20-1 to TRBJ1-5, with D perhaps TRBD1 (5 bases). This TCR came from a human donor who gave cord blood stem cells for thymic organoid culture, a cardiac surgery patient who gave postnatal thymus, or a blood donor (not recorded which). The sequenced sample consisted of naive CD8+ T cells from blood. The subset: CD3+TCRalphabeta+CD8SP T cells; for blood, CD45RO-CCR7+ naive CD8+ T cells. CDR3 residues: CSDAGSQPQHF. DNA for the CDR3: TGCAGTGATGCAGGGTCTCAGCCCCAGCATTTT.